Described below is a single TCR beta chain sequence and its context. Its antigen is as yet unknown. The data stem from a study of T cells after yellow fever vaccination. Study-wide background: For low cell numbers, libraries were made with SMART-Seq v4 Ultra Low Input.

TCR cDNA was made by 5'RACE template switching, adding a universal primer site and UMIs. TCRdb re-called the 5' RACE reads through MiXCR, storing one row per CDR3 protein. The sample carries about 300,000 distinct CDR3 sequences, about 6.9% recorded once. Findings and limits, study-wide: From the bulk population, abundant clonotypes could contaminate and appear within FACS-sorted repertoires. Among primary-vaccination clones, most reappeared after the booster, at 96% for CD4 and 88% for CD8.

The clonotype originates from a man aged 18-30 years who received the YFV17D yellow fever vaccine. The starting material was PBMCs, obtained about 41 days after the first yellow fever vaccination.

The CDR3, as DNA: TGCGCCAGCAGCCAAGCCTCTCAGGAGACCCAGTACTTC. Its protein is CASSQASQETQYF. This chain uses TRBV4-1 with TRBJ2-5; D remains ambiguous. Germline CDR1 reads MGHRA; CDR2 reads YSYEKL. Trimming pared 1 base from V and 5 bases from J, leaving 8 bases between. The CDR3 is 13 residues long.